This is a list of T cell receptor beta chains from one sample in a study of blood T cell repertoires in COVID-19. TCRdb's table, derived via immunoSEQ multiplex PCR, lists solely in-frame clones and lacks some. The table records a few hundred thousand clones, around 86% of them present only once. The sequenced material came from peripheral blood. The receptors come from a man over 45 with active or convalescent COVID-19. The CDR3 runs from the conserved cysteine through the conserved F or W. D genes are given only for firm matches. For some rows the clone size is stated as once, few or many, or as a class when expanded; others skip it.

v_gene	j_gene	abundance	d_gene	CDR3aa	CDR3nt
TRBV5-1	TRBJ2-1	NA	NA	CASSLAEGIEQFF	TGCGCCAGCAGCTTGGCCGAGGGCATTGAGCAGTTCTTC
TRBV11-3	TRBJ2-3	NA	NA	CASSLGRTDTQYF	TGTGCCAGCAGCTTAGGGCGGACAGATACGCAGTATTTT
TRBV10-2	TRBJ1-3	NA	NA	CASSDRGNTIYF	TGCGCCAGCAGTGACAGGGGAAACACCATATATTTT
TRBV29-1	TRBJ1-1	few	NA	CSVEYRRNTEAFF	TGCAGCGTTGAATACCGGAGGAACACTGAAGCTTTCTTT
TRBV19	TRBJ2-7	NA	NA	CASSIAVTYEQYF	TGTGCCAGTAGTATAGCAGTCACCTACGAGCAGTACTTC
TRBV10-3	TRBJ2-5	NA	NA	CAISESRVETQYF	TGTGCCATCAGTGAGTCCAGGGTAGAGACCCAGTACTTC
TRBV2	TRBJ2-1	NA	TRBD1	CASSGFKGALREREQFF	TGTGCCAGCAGTGGGTTTAAGGGGGCCTTAAGGGAACGTGAGCAGTTCTTC
TRBV18	TRBJ2-1	NA	TRBD1	CASSRQTGGHNEQFF	TGTGCCAGCTCCCGGCAGACAGGGGGCCACAATGAGCAGTTCTTC
TRBV7-2	TRBJ2-7	NA	TRBD1	CASSADRDYEQYF	TGTGCCAGCAGCGCAGACAGGGACTACGAGCAGTACTTC
TRBV19	TRBJ1-1	once	NA	CASSFFQGIRTEAFF	TGTGCCAGTAGTTTTTTCCAGGGTATCCGCACTGAAGCTTTCTTT
TRBV6-2/TRBV6-3	TRBJ1-6	NA	TRBD1	CASSYARTGVDPYNSPLHF	TGTGCCAGCAGTTACGCCCGGACAGGGGTTGATCCTTATAATTCACCCCTCCACTTT
TRBV5-1	TRBJ1-5	NA	NA	CASSSGGGNPQHF	TGCGCCAGCAGCTCGGGGGGCGGAAATCCCCAGCATTTT
TRBV30	TRBJ2-7	NA	NA	CAWKEFPYEQYF	TGTGCCTGGAAGGAGTTCCCCTACGAGCAGTACTTC
TRBV9	TRBJ2-1	NA	TRBD2	CASSELAGGYNEQFF	TGTGCCAGCAGCGAACTAGCGGGGGGATACAATGAGCAGTTCTTC
TRBV10-3	TRBJ2-1	NA	TRBD2	CAITGTSGRNEQFF	TGTGCCATCACCGGGACTAGCGGGAGAAATGAGCAGTTCTTC
TRBV4-1	TRBJ1-5	many	NA	CASSRQANQPQHF	TGCGCCAGCAGCCGGCAGGCCAATCAGCCCCAGCATTTT
TRBV19	TRBJ1-4	NA	NA	CASSVTGSGEKLFF	TGTGCCAGTAGTGTCACAGGGTCGGGGGAAAAACTGTTTTTT
TRBV5-1	TRBJ2-2	NA	NA	CASSLGGNTGELFF	TGCGCCAGCAGCTTAGGAGGGAACACCGGGGAGCTGTTTTTT
TRBV19	TRBJ2-3	NA	TRBD2	CASSPQRGGPDTQYF	TGTGCCAGTAGTCCTCAGCGGGGGGGCCCGGATACGCAGTATTTT
TRBV5-6	TRBJ1-1	once	NA	CASSRRGGEAFF	TGTGCCAGCAGTAGGAGGGGCGGTGAAGCTTTCTTT
TRBV9	TRBJ1-4	NA	TRBD1	CASSADRGREKLFF	TGTGCCAGCAGCGCAGACAGGGGGCGCGAAAAACTGTTTTTT
TRBV4-3	TRBJ1-5	few	TRBD1	CASSQVLGQGQQPQHF	TGCGCCAGCAGCCAAGTCCTGGGACAGGGCCAACAGCCCCAGCATTTT
TRBV28	TRBJ2-7	NA	NA	CASSTPTGAEQYF	TGTGCCAGCAGTACCCCGACAGGAGCCGAGCAGTACTTC
TRBV18	TRBJ2-7	NA	TRBD2	CASSLTSGRSYEQYF	TGTGCCAGCTCACTGACTAGCGGGAGATCCTACGAGCAGTACTTC